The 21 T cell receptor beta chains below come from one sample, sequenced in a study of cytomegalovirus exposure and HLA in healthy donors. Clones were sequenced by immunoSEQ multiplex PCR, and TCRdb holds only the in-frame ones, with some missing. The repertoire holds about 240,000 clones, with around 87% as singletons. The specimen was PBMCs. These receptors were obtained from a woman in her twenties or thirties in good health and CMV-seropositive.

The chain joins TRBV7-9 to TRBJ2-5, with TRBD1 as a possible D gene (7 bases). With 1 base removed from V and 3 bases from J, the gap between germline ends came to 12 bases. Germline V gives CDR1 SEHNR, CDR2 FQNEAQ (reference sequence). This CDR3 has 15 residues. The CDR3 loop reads CASSLGGGGKETQYF. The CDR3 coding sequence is TGTGCCAGCAGCTTAGGAGGAGGGGGCAAAGAGACCCAGTACTTC.

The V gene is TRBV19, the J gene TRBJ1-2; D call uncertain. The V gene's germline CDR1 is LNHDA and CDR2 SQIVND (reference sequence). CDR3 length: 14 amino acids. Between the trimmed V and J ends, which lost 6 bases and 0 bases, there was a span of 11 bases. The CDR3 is CASRVTGANYGYTF. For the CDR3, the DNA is TGTGCCAGTAGAGTGACCGGGGCTAACTATGGCTACACCTTC. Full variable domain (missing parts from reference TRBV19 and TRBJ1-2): DGGITQSPKYLFRKEGQNVTLSCEQNLNHDAMYWYRQDPGQGLRLIYYSQIVNDFQKGDIAEGYSVSREKKESFPLTVTSAQKNPTAFYLCASRVTGANYGYTFGSGTRLTVV.

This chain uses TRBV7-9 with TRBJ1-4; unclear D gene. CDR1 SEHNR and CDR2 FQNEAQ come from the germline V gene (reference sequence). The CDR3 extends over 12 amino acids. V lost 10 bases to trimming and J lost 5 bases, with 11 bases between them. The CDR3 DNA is TGTGCCACCGGGGAAAGGAATGAAAAACTGTTTTTT. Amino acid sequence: CATGERNEKLFF.

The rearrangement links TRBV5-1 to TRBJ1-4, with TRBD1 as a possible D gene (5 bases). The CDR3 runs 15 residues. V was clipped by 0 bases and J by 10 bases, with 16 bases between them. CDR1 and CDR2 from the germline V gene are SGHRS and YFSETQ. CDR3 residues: CASSLGWTDQGKLFF. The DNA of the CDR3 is TGCGCCAGCAGCTTGGGTTGGACGGACCAGGGAAAACTGTTTTTT. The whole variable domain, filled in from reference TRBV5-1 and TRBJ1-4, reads KAGVTQTPRYLIKTRGQQVTLSCSPISGHRSVSWYQQTPGQGLQFLFEYFSETQRNKGNFPGRFSGRQFSNSRSEMNVSTLELGDSALYLCASSLGWTDQGKLFFGSGTQLSVL.

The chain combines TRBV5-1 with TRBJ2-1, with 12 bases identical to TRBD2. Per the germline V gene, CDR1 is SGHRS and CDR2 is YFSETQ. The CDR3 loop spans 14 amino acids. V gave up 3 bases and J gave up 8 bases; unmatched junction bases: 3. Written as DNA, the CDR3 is TGCGCCAGCAGCTCCAGACTAGCGGGAGATGAGCAGTTCTTC. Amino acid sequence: CASSSRLAGDEQFF.

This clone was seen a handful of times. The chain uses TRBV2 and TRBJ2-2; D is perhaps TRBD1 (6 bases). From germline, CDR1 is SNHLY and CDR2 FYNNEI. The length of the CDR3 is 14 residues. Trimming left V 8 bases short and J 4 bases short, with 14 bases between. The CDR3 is CASGQGSTTGELFF. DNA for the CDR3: TGTGCCAGCGGCCAGGGGAGTACCACCGGGGAGCTGTTTTTT. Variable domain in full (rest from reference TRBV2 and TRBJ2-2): EPEVTQTPSHQVTQMGQEVILRCVPISNHLYFYWYRQILGQKVEFLVSFYNNEISEKSEIFDDQFSVERPDGSNFTLKIRSTKLEDSAMYFCASGQGSTTGELFFGEGSRLTVL.

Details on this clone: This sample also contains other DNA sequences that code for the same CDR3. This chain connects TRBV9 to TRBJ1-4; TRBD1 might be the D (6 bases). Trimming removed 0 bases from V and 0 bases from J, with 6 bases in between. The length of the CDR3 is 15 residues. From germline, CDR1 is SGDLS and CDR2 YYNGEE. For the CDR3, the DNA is TGTGCCAGCAGCGTAGAGGGGGCAACTAATGAAAAACTGTTTTTT. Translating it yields CASSVEGATNEKLFF. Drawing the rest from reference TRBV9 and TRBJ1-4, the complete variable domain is DSGVTQTPKHLITATGQRVTLRCSPRSGDLSVYWYQQSLDQGLQFLIQYYNGEERAKGNILERFSAQQFPDLHSELNLSSLELGDSALYFCASSVEGATNEKLFFGSGTQLSVL.

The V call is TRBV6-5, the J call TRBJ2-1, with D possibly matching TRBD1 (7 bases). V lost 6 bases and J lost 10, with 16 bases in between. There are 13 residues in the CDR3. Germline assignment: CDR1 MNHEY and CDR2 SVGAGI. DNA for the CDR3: TGTGCCAGCAGCCCCAGGGGGAGGAGAGAGCAGTTCTTC. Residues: CASSPRGRREQFF.

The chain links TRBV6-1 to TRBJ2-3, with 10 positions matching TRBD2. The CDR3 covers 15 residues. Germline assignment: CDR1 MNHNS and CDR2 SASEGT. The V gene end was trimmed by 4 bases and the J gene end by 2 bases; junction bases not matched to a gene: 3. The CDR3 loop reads CASSASGRATDTQYF. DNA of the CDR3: TGTGCCAGCAGTGCCAGCGGGAGGGCCACAGATACGCAGTATTTT.

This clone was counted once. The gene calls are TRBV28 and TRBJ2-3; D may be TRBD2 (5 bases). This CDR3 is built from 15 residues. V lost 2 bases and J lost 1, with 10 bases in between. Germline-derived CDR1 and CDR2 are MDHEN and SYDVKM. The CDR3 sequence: CASSLIAEGTDTQYF. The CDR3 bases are TGTGCCAGCAGTTTAATCGCGGAGGGCACAGATACGCAGTATTTT.

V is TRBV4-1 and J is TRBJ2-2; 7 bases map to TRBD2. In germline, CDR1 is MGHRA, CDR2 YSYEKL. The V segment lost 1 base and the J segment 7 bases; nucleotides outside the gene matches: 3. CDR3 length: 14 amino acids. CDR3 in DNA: TGCGCCAGCAGCCAAGGACTAGCCGGCGGGGAGCTGTTTTTT. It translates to CASSQGLAGGELFF.

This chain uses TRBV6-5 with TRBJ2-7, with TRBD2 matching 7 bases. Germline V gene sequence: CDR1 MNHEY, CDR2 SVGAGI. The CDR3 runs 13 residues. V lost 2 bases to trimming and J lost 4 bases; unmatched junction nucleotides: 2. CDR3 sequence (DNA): TGTGCCAGCAGTTACCCGGGGGGATACGAGCAGTACTTC. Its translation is CASSYPGGYEQYF.

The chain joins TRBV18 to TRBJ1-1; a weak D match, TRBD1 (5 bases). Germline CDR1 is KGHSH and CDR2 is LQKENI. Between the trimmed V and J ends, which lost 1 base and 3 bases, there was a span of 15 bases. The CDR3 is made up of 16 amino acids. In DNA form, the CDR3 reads TGTGCCAGCTCACCACGGCGGGAAGGGGTCGACACTGAAGCTTTCTTT. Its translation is CASSPRREGVDTEAFF.

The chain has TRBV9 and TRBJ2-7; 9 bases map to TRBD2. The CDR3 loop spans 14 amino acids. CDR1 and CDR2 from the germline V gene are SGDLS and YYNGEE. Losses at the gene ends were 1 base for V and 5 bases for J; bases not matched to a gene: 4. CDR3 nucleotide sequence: TGTGCCAGCAGCGTAACCGGGACTAGCAACGAGCAGTACTTC. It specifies CASSVTGTSNEQYF.

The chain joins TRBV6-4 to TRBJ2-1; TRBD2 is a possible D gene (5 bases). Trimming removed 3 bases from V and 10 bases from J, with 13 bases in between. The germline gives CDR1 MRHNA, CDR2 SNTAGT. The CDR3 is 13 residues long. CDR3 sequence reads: CASSESLAREQFF. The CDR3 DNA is TGTGCCAGCAGTGAGTCCCTAGCTCGGGAGCAGTTCTTC.

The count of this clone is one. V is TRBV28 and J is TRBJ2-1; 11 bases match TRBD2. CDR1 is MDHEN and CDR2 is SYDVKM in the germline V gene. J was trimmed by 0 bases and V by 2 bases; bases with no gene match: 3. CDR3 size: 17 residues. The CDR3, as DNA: TGTGCCAGCAGTTTACCCACTAGCGGGAGCTCCTACAATGAGCAGTTCTTC. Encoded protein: CASSLPTSGSSYNEQFF.

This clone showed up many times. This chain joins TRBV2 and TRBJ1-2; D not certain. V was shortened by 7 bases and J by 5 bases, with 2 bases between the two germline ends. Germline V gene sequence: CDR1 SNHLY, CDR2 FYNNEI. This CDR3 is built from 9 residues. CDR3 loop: CASTYGYTF. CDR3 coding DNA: TGTGCCAGCACATATGGCTACACCTTC.

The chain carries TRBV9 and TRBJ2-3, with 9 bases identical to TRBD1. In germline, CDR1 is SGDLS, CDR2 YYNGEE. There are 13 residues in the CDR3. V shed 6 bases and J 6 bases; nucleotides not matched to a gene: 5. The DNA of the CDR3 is TGTGCCAGCAACAACAGGGGGCTGGATACGCAGTATTTT. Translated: CASNNRGLDTQYF.

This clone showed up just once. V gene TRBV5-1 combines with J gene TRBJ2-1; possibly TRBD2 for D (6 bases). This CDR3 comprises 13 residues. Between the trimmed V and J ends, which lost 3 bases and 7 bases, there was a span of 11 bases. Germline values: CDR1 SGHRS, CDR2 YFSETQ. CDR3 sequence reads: CASSSGDGNEQFF. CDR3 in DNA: TGCGCCAGCAGCTCGGGGGATGGGAATGAGCAGTTCTTC. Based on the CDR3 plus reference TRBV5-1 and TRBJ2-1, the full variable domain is KAGVTQTPRYLIKTRGQQVTLSCSPISGHRSVSWYQQTPGQGLQFLFEYFSETQRNKGNFPGRFSGRQFSNSRSEMNVSTLELGDSALYLCASSSGDGNEQFFGPGTRLTVL.

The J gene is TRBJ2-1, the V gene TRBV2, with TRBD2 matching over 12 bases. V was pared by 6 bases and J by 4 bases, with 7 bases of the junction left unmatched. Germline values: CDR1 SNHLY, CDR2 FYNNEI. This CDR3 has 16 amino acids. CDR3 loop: CASRPGTSGQYNEQFF. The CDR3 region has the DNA TGTGCCAGCAGGCCCGGGACTAGCGGGCAATACAATGAGCAGTTCTTC.

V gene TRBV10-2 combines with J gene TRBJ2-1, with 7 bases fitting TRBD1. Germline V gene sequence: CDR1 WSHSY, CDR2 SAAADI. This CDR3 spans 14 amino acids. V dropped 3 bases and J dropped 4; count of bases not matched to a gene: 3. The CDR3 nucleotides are TGCGCCAGCAGTGACGGGACAGTATACAATGAGCAGTTCTTC. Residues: CASSDGTVYNEQFF.